The 29 T cell receptor beta chains reported below all come from one sample, sequenced in a study of T cell responses to AZD1222 COVID-19 vaccine. Sequencing used immunoSEQ multiplex PCR; TCRdb keeps in-frame clones, though not all of them. The data show 160,000 or so clones, about 88% seen once. The sample consisted of peripheral blood, taken on day 0 of AZD1222 vaccination. These receptors came from an adult in good health.

The rearrangement uses TRBV10-3 and TRBJ1-1; D call uncertain. Between the trimmed V and J ends, which lost 2 bases and 12 bases, there was a span of 13 bases. The CDR3 spans 12 residues. The germline V gene encodes CDR1 ENHRY and CDR2 SYGVKD. The CDR3 DNA is TGTGCCATCAGTGAGGTGAGGGAGTTATCTTTCTTT. This encodes CAISEVRELSFF.

The rearrangement links TRBV19 to TRBJ2-1; 11 bases agree with TRBD2. Germline V lookup: CDR1 LNHDA, CDR2 SQIVND (reference sequence). V lost 4 bases and J lost 4; bases outside the gene matches: 3. The CDR3 consists of 15 residues. Here the CDR3 DNA reads TGTGCCAGTAGTACGACTAGCGGGGCTTACAATGAGCAGTTCTTC. As protein: CASSTTSGAYNEQFF. The whole variable domain, remainder taken from reference TRBV19 and TRBJ2-1, is DGGITQSPKYLFRKEGQNVTLSCEQNLNHDAMYWYRQDPGQGLRLIYYSQIVNDFQKGDIAEGYSVSREKKESFPLTVTSAQKNPTAFYLCASSTTSGAYNEQFFGPGTRLTVL.

The genes are TRBV14 and TRBJ2-2, with a weak D call TRBD1 (6 bases). Germline V gene sequence: CDR1 SGHDN, CDR2 FVKESK. The CDR3 spans 14 residues. V was shortened by 3 bases and J by 8 bases, with 13 bases between the two germline ends. The CDR3 coding sequence is TGTGCCAGCAGCCAGGCTACAGGGATAGGGGAGCTGTTTTTT. It encodes CASSQATGIGELFF.

The chain has TRBV19 and TRBJ2-7, with 7 bases lining up with TRBD2. V lost 2 bases, J lost 7 bases, and 8 bases stayed unmatched. The germline gives CDR1 LNHDA, CDR2 SQIVND (reference sequence). The CDR3 contains 14 residues. The CDR3 reads CASSISGGGLEQYF. The CDR3, as DNA: TGTGCCAGTAGTATATCGGGGGGTGGGCTGGAGCAGTACTTC.

This sequence joins TRBV28 and TRBJ1-4; D remains unclear. Germline V gene data show CDR1 as MDHEN and CDR2 as SYDVKM. The CDR3 covers 12 residues. Trimming cost V 5 bases and J 8 bases, with 9 bases left between them. CDR3 bases: TGTGCCAGCAGTCGCCCCCCCGAAAAACTGTTTTTT. Translation gives CASSRPPEKLFF.

The chain joins TRBV27 to TRBJ2-3, with 14 bases that match TRBD2. The CDR3 runs 16 residues. Germline V gene data show CDR1 as MNHEY and CDR2 as SMNVEV (reference sequence). V lost 5 bases to trimming and J lost 3 bases; unmatched junction nucleotides: 4. The CDR3 loop is CASSGGLAGGTDTQYF. CDR3 DNA: TGTGCCAGCAGTGGTGGACTAGCGGGGGGTACAGATACGCAGTATTTT.

V and J are TRBV11-2 and TRBJ2-2; no clear D. The CDR3 runs 14 residues. Germline V lookup: CDR1 SGHAT, CDR2 FQNNGV. V was pared by 1 base and J by 5 bases, with 8 bases between. The DNA for the CDR3 is TGTGCCAGCAGCTTAGTGCTCGGGACCGGGGAGCTGTTTTTT. This gives the protein CASSLVLGTGELFF.

The chain combines TRBV19 with TRBJ2-1; 12 bases align to TRBD2. This CDR3 is 16 amino acids long. From germline, CDR1 is LNHDA and CDR2 SQIVND (reference sequence). V lost 1 base, J lost 9 bases, and 7 bases stayed unmatched. The chain's CDR3 is CASSIVASGRVREQFF. The DNA for the CDR3 is TGTGCCAGTAGTATAGTGGCTAGCGGGAGGGTACGTGAGCAGTTCTTC.

The J gene is TRBJ2-2, the V gene TRBV25-1; possibly TRBD1 for D (6 bases). The V end was cut by 5 bases, the J end by 4 bases, with 20 bases between. The CDR3 totals 17 residues. Germline V CDR1 and CDR2: MGHDK, SYGVNS. The DNA for the CDR3 is TGTGCCAGCAGTCGAAGCATCCTCAGGACAGTCACCGGGGAGCTGTTTTTT. It encodes CASSRSILRTVTGELFF.

Written as DNA, the CDR3 is TGTGCCAGCAGCCCCGGCGGGGGGCAGGAGACCCAGTACTTC. This gives the protein CASSPGGGQETQYF. The genes are TRBV7-9 and TRBJ2-5, with TRBD2 identical over 8 bases. Trimming at V came to 5 bases and at J to 5 bases, leaving 7 bases not matched to a gene. This CDR3 has 14 residues. Germline V gene data show CDR1 as SEHNR and CDR2 as FQNEAQ (reference sequence).

A single count supports this clone. The chain recombines TRBV4-1 with TRBJ2-3, with TRBD2 matching over 8 bases. CDR3 length: 18 residues. Losses at the gene ends were 6 bases for V and 2 bases for J; bases not matched to a gene: 16. The germline CDR1 and CDR2 sequences are MGHRA and YSYEKL. This chain's CDR3 is CASSSAGVQPPYTDTQYF. The CDR3 DNA reads TGCGCCAGCAGTTCAGCGGGGGTGCAACCACCATACACAGATACGCAGTATTTT.

Note on this clone: It is unclear where the CDR3 begins or ends on the DNA, so no DNA is shown, and the CDR3 is as TCRdb lists it. The chain combines TRBV28 with TRBJ1-6; the table names TRBD1, a call not compared with the DNA. Germline V lookup: CDR1 MDHEN, CDR2 SYDVKM. The CDR3 sequence runs 15 residues, both termini included. CDR3 protein: CASSLKAWGQGSYHF.

This clone was observed a single time. The rearrangement uses TRBV12-3 or TRBV12-4 and TRBJ1-6, with no clear D. The ends were cut back, 5 bases at V and 9 bases at J, with 8 bases in the middle. CDR3 length: 12 amino acids. The CDR3 sequence is CASSARVSPLHF. The DNA of the CDR3 is TGTGCCAGCAGTGCCCGCGTTTCACCCCTCCACTTT.

The rearrangement uses TRBV6-5 and TRBJ1-1, with 11 bases aligning to TRBD1. With V trimmed by 4 bases and J by 3 bases, 7 bases remained unmatched. This CDR3 is 16 amino acids long. CDR1 and CDR2 from the germline V gene are MNHEY and SVGAGI. In DNA form, the CDR3 reads TGTGCCAGCAGTTTCCAGAGGACAGGGGGCGACACTGAAGCTTTCTTT. Translated: CASSFQRTGGDTEAFF.

The CDR3 spells CASSQEGTGGPRAFF. The CDR3 nucleotides are TGTGCCAGCAGCCAAGAGGGGACAGGGGGCCCTCGGGCTTTCTTT. The chain couples TRBV3-1 (or the pseudogene TRBV3-2) to TRBJ1-1; 12 bases align to TRBD1. Losses at the gene ends were 0 bases for V and 11 bases for J; bases not matched to a gene: 7. The CDR3 is 15 residues long. The germline V gene encodes CDR1 LGHDT and CDR2 YNNKEL (reference sequence).

This chain links TRBV9 with TRBJ2-5; 8 bases align to TRBD1. The CDR3 extends over 15 amino acids. CDR1 and CDR2 (germline): SGDLS, YYNGEE. Losses at the gene ends were 0 bases for V and 7 bases for J; bases not matched to a gene: 8. CDR3 sequence (DNA): TGTGCCAGCAGCGTAGCCCTGGACAGGGAAGGGACCCAGTACTTC. As protein: CASSVALDREGTQYF.

This sequence joins TRBV6-5 and TRBJ1-2; D is ambiguous. CDR1 is MNHEY, CDR2 SVGAGI, per germline. V gave up 1 base and J gave up 3 bases, with 6 bases separating them. The CDR3 runs to 13 residues. The CDR3 protein is CASSYLNDYGYTF. The DNA for the CDR3 is TGTGCCAGCAGTTACTTGAACGACTATGGCTACACCTTC.

The chain recombines TRBV25-1 with TRBJ2-1; 9 bases map to TRBD2. The germline V gene has CDR1 MGHDK and CDR2 SYGVNS. This CDR3 is 16 amino acids long. V gave up 1 base and J gave up 8 bases; unmatched junction bases: 9. The CDR3 loop reads CASSEFQASGIDEQFF. CDR3 in DNA: TGTGCCAGCAGTGAATTCCAGGCTAGCGGGATAGATGAGCAGTTCTTC.

This clone was seen a single time. V usage is TRBV29-1 and J usage is TRBJ1-2; possible D gene TRBD1, 5 bases. V was trimmed by 7 bases and J by 4 bases, leaving 10 bases between them. The CDR3 is made up of 11 amino acids. Germline V gene data show CDR1 as SQVTM and CDR2 as ANQGSEA. The CDR3 reads CSAGAPYGYTF. The CDR3 DNA reads as TGCAGCGCCGGGGCTCCCTATGGCTACACCTTC.

The CDR3 nucleotides read TGTGCCAGCAGTCCCCGACAGGGTCTTAACTCACCCCTCCACTTT. The encoded protein is CASSPRQGLNSPLHF. This chain uses TRBV28 with TRBJ1-6; TRBD1 matches at 7 bases. Germline loops: CDR1 MDHEN, CDR2 SYDVKM. This CDR3 has 15 amino acids. Trimming took 5 bases from V and 10 from J; bases not matched to a gene: 11.

The table lists this clone with a count of one. This rearrangement joins TRBV7-9 to TRBJ1-4, with a possible D match to TRBD1 (6 bases). Trimming stripped 2 bases from V and 6 bases from J, with 13 bases between. The CDR3 extends over 15 amino acids. Germline V CDR1 and CDR2: SEHNR, FQNEAQ (reference sequence). The CDR3, as DNA: TGTGCCAGCAGCTTATTCTCCAGGGGCGATGAAAAACTGTTTTTT. Amino acids: CASSLFSRGDEKLFF.

The chain is built from TRBV28 and TRBJ1-5, with 9 bases matching TRBD1. Losses at the gene ends were 4 bases for V and 2 bases for J; bases not matched to a gene: 6. The germline V gene encodes CDR1 MDHEN and CDR2 SYDVKM. The CDR3 totals 16 residues. In DNA form, the CDR3 reads TGTGCCAGCAGTTCCGCCGGGACAGGGCGCAATCAGCCCCAGCATTTT. Protein product: CASSSAGTGRNQPQHF.

The rearrangement links TRBV29-1 to TRBJ1-2; D is ambiguous. The germline CDR1 and CDR2 sequences are SQVTM and ANQGSEA. The CDR3 is made up of 10 amino acids. Deletions cut 6 bases from V and 12 bases from J, with 14 bases between. CDR3 DNA sequence: TGCAGCGTCCGAGCGGGAGGCCACACCTTC. It translates to CSVRAGGHTF.

The chain recombines TRBV3-1 (or the pseudogene TRBV3-2) with TRBJ1-1, with 9 bases fitting TRBD1. The CDR3 is made up of 15 amino acids. The V gene's germline CDR1 is LGHDT and CDR2 YNNKEL (reference sequence). The trim removed 3 bases at V and 6 bases at J, leaving 8 bases unmatched. The CDR3 DNA reads as TGTGCCAGCAGCCACCCTACAGGGGGCACCGCTGAAGCTTTCTTT. It specifies CASSHPTGGTAEAFF.

This chain links TRBV7-9 with TRBJ1-4; a possible D gene is TRBD1 (6 bases). The CDR3 covers 14 residues. Trimming cost V 5 bases and J 3 bases, with 10 bases left between them. Germline assignment: CDR1 SEHNR and CDR2 FQNEAQ (reference sequence). CDR3 sequence reads: CASSPGVANEKLFF. In nucleotides, the CDR3 is TGTGCCAGCAGCCCAGGGGTGGCTAATGAAAAACTGTTTTTT.

The chain is built from TRBV7-6 and TRBJ1-1, with TRBD1 identical over 7 bases. Per the germline V gene, CDR1 is SGHVS and CDR2 is FNYEAQ. With 2 bases clipped from V and 12 bases from J, the junction kept 6 bases outside the gene matches. The CDR3 totals 12 residues. The CDR3 DNA follows: TGTGCCAGCAGCTTACGTCAGGGGGAAACTTTCTTT. It translates to CASSLRQGETFF. Full variable domain (outside the CDR3, taken from reference TRBV7-6 and TRBJ1-1): GAGVSQSPRYKVTKRGQDVALRCDPISGHVSLYWYRQALGQGPEFLTYFNYEAQQDKSGLPNDRFSAERPEGSISTLTIQRTEQRDSAMYRCASSLRQGETFFGQGTRLTVV.

This clone was recorded only once. The chain employs TRBV6-5 and TRBJ1-5; the D gene is possibly TRBD1 (5 bases). Germline CDR1 reads MNHEY; CDR2 reads SVGAGI. This CDR3 contains 15 residues. Trimming pared 7 bases from V and 1 base from J, leaving 14 bases between. The CDR3 protein is CASTRTWGSNQPQHF. The CDR3, as DNA: TGTGCCAGCACTCGGACTTGGGGGAGCAATCAGCCCCAGCATTTT.

This clone came up once. V usage is TRBV7-9 and J usage is TRBJ1-2; D remains unclear. Germline loops: CDR1 SEHNR, CDR2 FQNEAQ (reference sequence). This CDR3 is 12 amino acids long. Trimming took off 5 bases at V and 4 bases at J, with 8 bases between the two ends. As DNA, the CDR3 is TGTGCCAGCAGCCCCTCGCTCTATGGCTACACCTTC. Encoded protein: CASSPSLYGYTF.

The chain has TRBV7-8 and TRBJ2-7, with no clear D. CDR1 and CDR2 from the germline V gene are SGHVS and FQNEAQ. V lost 0 bases to trimming and J lost 4 bases, with 7 bases between them. The length of the CDR3 is 13 residues. The CDR3 nucleotides read TGTGCCAGCAGCTTAGCGGTAGTTTACGAGCAGTACGTC. Protein product: CASSLAVVYEQYV.